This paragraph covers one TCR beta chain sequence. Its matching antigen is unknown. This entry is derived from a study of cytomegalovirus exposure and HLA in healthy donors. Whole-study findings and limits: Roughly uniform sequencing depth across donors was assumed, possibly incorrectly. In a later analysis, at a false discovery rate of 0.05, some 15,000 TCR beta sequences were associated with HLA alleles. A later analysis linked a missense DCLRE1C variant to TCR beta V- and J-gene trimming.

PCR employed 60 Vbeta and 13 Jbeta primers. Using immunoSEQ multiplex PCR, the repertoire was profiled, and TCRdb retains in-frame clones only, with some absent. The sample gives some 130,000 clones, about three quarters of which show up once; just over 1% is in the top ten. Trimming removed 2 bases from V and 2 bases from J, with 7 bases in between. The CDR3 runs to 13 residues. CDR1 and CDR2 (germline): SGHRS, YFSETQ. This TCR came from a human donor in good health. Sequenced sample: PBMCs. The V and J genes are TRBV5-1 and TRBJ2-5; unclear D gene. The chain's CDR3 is CASSFSVQETQYF. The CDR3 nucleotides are TGCGCCAGCAGCTTTTCCGTTCAAGAGACCCAGTACTTC.